Following are 25 T cell receptor beta chains from one sample sequenced in a study of PD-1 blockade in classical Hodgkin lymphoma (TCRdb year 2020). To prepare the library, the immunoSEQ multiplex PCR assay was applied. TCRdb's version of the immuneACCESS table is confined to in-frame rearrangements and falls short of the full clone set. An unresolved V gene accounts for under half of the shortfall where checked; the remainder is of unknown origin. The sample yields 12,000 or so clones; approximately 90% were counted once. Together, the top ten hold 20% to 25% of the sample. The label giving this sample's time point can be read as: cycle 1 day 1 (C1D1), immediately before nivolumab initiation. Every trial patient had relapsed following autologous stem cell transplantation, and prior brentuximab vedotin exposure was what differed among cohorts A, B and C. Sequencing was performed on peripheral blood mononuclear cells (PBMCs), taken at baseline. These receptors were taken from a human donor with classical Hodgkin lymphoma.

This clone has just one count. The rearrangement links TRBV4-2 to TRBJ1-2, with D tentatively TRBD1 (5 bases). V lost 4 bases and J 4 bases, leaving 22 bases between the germline ends. This CDR3 has 17 residues. Germline V gene sequence: CDR1 LGHNA, CDR2 YNFKEQ. CDR3 in amino acids: CASSPGDQVGLGYGYTF. CDR3 nucleotide sequence: TGTGCCAGCAGCCCGGGGGATCAGGTCGGGCTGGGCTATGGCTACACCTTC.

This clone has only one observation. DNA of the CDR3: TGTGCCAGCAGTTACCAGGGGGGCGGGTATGGCTACACCTTC. This sequence encodes CASSYQGGGYGYTF. The V call is TRBV27, the J call TRBJ1-2; TRBD1 matches at 7 bases. The trim removed 4 bases at V and 5 bases at J, leaving 7 bases unmatched. This CDR3 has 14 amino acids. The germline gives CDR1 MNHEY, CDR2 SMNVEV (reference sequence).

The CDR3 DNA reads as TGTGCTAGTGGTTTGGGGCGGTCCTACGAGCAGTACTTC. Its translation: CASGLGRSYEQYF. V is TRBV12-5 and J is TRBJ2-7; D is undetermined. The ends were cut back, 1 base at V and 1 base at J, with 5 bases in the middle. This CDR3 contains 13 residues. CDR1 and CDR2 (germline): LGHNT, FRNRAP.

The genes are TRBV10-2 and TRBJ2-5; TRBD1 agrees at 9 bases. The germline CDR1 and CDR2 sequences are WSHSY and SAAADI. The CDR3 is 15 residues long. V trimming: 3 bases; J trimming: 5 bases; junction bases outside the gene matches: 7. The CDR3 sequence: CASSDPGTGRETQYF. As DNA, the CDR3 is TGCGCCAGCAGTGATCCCGGGACAGGGCGTGAGACCCAGTACTTC.

V usage is TRBV7-7 and J usage is TRBJ2-7, with D perhaps TRBD1 (5 bases). The germline gives CDR1 SSHAT, CDR2 FNYEAQ (reference sequence). V was trimmed by 2 bases and J by 2 bases, leaving 13 bases between them. The CDR3 loop spans 15 amino acids. The CDR3, as DNA: TGTGCCAGCAGCTTAAGTCTAGGGGAAGCCTACGAGCAGTACTTC. It encodes CASSLSLGEAYEQYF.

V gene TRBV6-4 combines with J gene TRBJ1-2, with D tentatively TRBD1 (5 bases). Deletions cut 3 bases from V and 2 bases from J, with 7 bases between. The CDR3 runs 13 residues. Germline-derived CDR1 and CDR2 are MRHNA and SNTAGT. CDR3: CASSEGRNYGYTF. CDR3 DNA: TGTGCCAGCAGTGAGGGACGGAACTATGGCTACACCTTC.

V is TRBV27 and J is TRBJ2-7, with TRBD2 as a possible D gene (6 bases). Germline V CDR1 and CDR2: MNHEY, SMNVEV (reference sequence). The germline V and J ends were trimmed by 2 bases and 1 base, with 9 bases remaining between them. The CDR3 is made up of 14 amino acids. For the CDR3, the DNA is TGTGCCAGCAGTTTAGCGGGGCATTCCTACGAGCAGTACTTC. This encodes CASSLAGHSYEQYF.

The chain carries TRBV30 and TRBJ2-7, with 7 bases matching TRBD2. J lost 0 bases, V lost 2 bases, and 10 bases had no gene match. The germline CDR1 and CDR2 sequences are GTSNPN and SVGIG (reference sequence). The CDR3 is 16 amino acids. The CDR3 DNA is TGTGCCTGGAGTAAAAATAGCGGGTCCCTCTCCTACGAGCAGTACTTC. Encoded protein: CAWSKNSGSLSYEQYF. The variable domain in full, completed from reference TRBV30 and TRBJ2-7, reads SQTIHQWPATLVQPVGSPLSLECTVEGTSNPNLYWYRQAAGRGLQLLFYSVGIGQISSEVPQNLSASRPQDRQFILSSKKLLLSDSGFYLCAWSKNSGSLSYEQYFGPGTRLTVT.

The rearrangement joins TRBV27 to TRBJ1-6; 9 nucleotides line up with TRBD1. V lost 3 bases, J lost 7 bases, and 4 bases stayed unmatched. The CDR3 is made up of 15 amino acids. Germline V gene data show CDR1 as MNHEY and CDR2 as SMNVEV (reference sequence). This CDR3 is CASSFSGQGNSPLHF. For the CDR3, the DNA is TGTGCCAGCAGTTTTTCTGGACAGGGGAATTCACCCCTCCACTTT.

This chain uses TRBV7-9 with TRBJ1-1; a possible D gene is TRBD1 (5 bases). CDR3 size: 15 residues. The germline gives CDR1 SEHNR, CDR2 FQNEAQ (reference sequence). V lost 6 bases to trimming and J lost 0 bases, with 14 bases between them. The CDR3, as DNA: TGTGCCAGCAGTCCTCTGGGGGGGATGAACACTGAAGCTTTCTTT. Its translation: CASSPLGGMNTEAFF. Drawing the rest from reference TRBV7-9 and TRBJ1-1, the complete variable domain is DTGVSQNPRHKITKRGQNVTFRCDPISEHNRLYWYRQTLGQGPEFLTYFQNEAQLEKSRLLSDRFSAERPKGSFSTLEIQRTEQGDSAMYLCASSPLGGMNTEAFFGQGTRLTVV.

CDR3 in amino acids: CASSLDQGTDTQYF. DNA of the CDR3: TGTGCCAGCAGCTTAGATCAGGGCACAGATACGCAGTATTTT. The chain uses TRBV11-1 and TRBJ2-3; D gene uncertain. This CDR3 region has 14 residues. The V gene's germline CDR1 is SGHAT and CDR2 FQDESV (reference sequence). The V end lost 1 base, the J end lost 1 base, and 6 bases lay between the germline ends.

V is TRBV27 and J is TRBJ2-1, with 13 positions matching TRBD2. V gave up 6 bases and J gave up 7 bases; unmatched junction bases: 9. Germline V gives CDR1 MNHEY, CDR2 SMNVEV (reference sequence). This CDR3 contains 16 residues. The CDR3 DNA sequence: TGTGCCAGCAGCCGAATACTAGCGGGAGGGCCTAATGAGCAGTTCTTC. It is translated as CASSRILAGGPNEQFF.

The rearrangement uses TRBV4-1 and TRBJ2-3; 10 nucleotides line up with TRBD2. The CDR3 covers 16 residues. The germline gives CDR1 MGHRA, CDR2 YSYEKL. J lost 3 bases, V lost 4 bases, and 7 bases had no gene match. The CDR3 sequence is CASSPPAGGRTDTQYF. For the CDR3, the DNA is TGCGCCAGCAGCCCCCCAGCGGGGGGGCGTACAGATACGCAGTATTTT.

The chain is built from TRBV6-1 and TRBJ2-7; TRBD2 is a possible D gene (5 bases). The CDR3 covers 14 residues. Germline V gene sequence: CDR1 MNHNS, CDR2 SASEGT. Trimming removed 2 bases at V and 3 bases at J, with 11 bases between. The CDR3, as DNA: TGTGCCAGCAGTGAATCTGGGGAGCTCTACGAGCAGTACTTC. Translated: CASSESGELYEQYF.

CDR3 bases: TGTGCCAGCAGTTACGCGGAAGCTGGGGCCAACGTCCTGACTTTC. This sequence encodes CASSYAEAGANVLTF. The chain has TRBV6-5 and TRBJ2-6; no firm D call. CDR3 size: 15 residues. Trimming took 2 bases from V and 2 from J, leaving 7 bases between them. Germline values: CDR1 MNHEY, CDR2 SVGAGI.

The rearrangement uses TRBV4-1 and TRBJ2-5, with TRBD2 matching 7 bases. The CDR3 is made up of 14 amino acids. After removal of 0 bases from V and 6 bases from J, the junction contained 4 bases not matched to a gene. Germline loops: CDR1 MGHRA, CDR2 YSYEKL. In DNA, the CDR3 is TGCGCCAGCAGCCAAGATTGGACTAGAAAGACCCAGTACTTC. Its protein is CASSQDWTRKTQYF.

Only one count was recorded for this clone. The CDR3 nucleotides are TGTGCCTGGAGTCAGTCACCCTACAATGAGCAGTTCTTC. Amino acids: CAWSQSPYNEQFF. The chain joins TRBV30 to TRBJ2-1; D call uncertain. The CDR3 extends over 13 amino acids. The ends were cut back, 2 bases at V and 2 bases at J, with 7 bases in the middle. Looked up from germline, CDR1 is GTSNPN and CDR2 is SVGIG (reference sequence).

V is TRBV12-5 and J is TRBJ1-4, with no clear D. Germline-derived CDR1 and CDR2 are LGHNT and FRNRAP. Trimming pared 3 bases from V and 7 bases from J, leaving 6 bases between. The CDR3 extends over 12 amino acids. The chain's CDR3 is CASGFRAEKLFF. In nucleotides, the CDR3 is TGTGCTAGTGGTTTTCGGGCTGAAAAACTGTTTTTT.

The chain joins TRBV6-6 to TRBJ1-3; 10 bases align to TRBD1. Unmatched junction bases numbered 6, after V lost 7 bases and J lost 3 bases. Germline CDR1 is MNHNY and CDR2 is SVGAGI (reference sequence). This CDR3 is built from 15 residues. The DNA of the CDR3 is TGTGCCAGCAATTGGGACAGGGGAAGTGGAAACACCATATATTTT. This translates into CASNWDRGSGNTIYF.

The chain joins TRBV11-2 to TRBJ2-2; no reliable D call. The CDR3 runs to 12 residues. Germline-derived CDR1 and CDR2 are SGHAT and FQNNGV. V was clipped by 1 base and J by 6 bases, with 3 bases between them. The CDR3 DNA sequence: TGTGCCAGCAGCTTAGGGGCCGGGGAGCTGTTTTTT. It codes for CASSLGAGELFF.

The CDR3 loop reads CAISESNRGGYGYTF. DNA for the CDR3: TGTGCCATCAGTGAGTCGAACAGGGGAGGCTATGGCTACACCTTC. The gene calls are TRBV10-3 and TRBJ1-2, with TRBD1 matching 7 bases. This CDR3 has 15 amino acids. The junction had 5 bases not matched to a gene; V was cut back by 0 bases and J by 4 bases. Germline loops: CDR1 ENHRY, CDR2 SYGVKD.

This chain connects TRBV4-1 to TRBJ2-7; D remains unclear. Germline loops: CDR1 MGHRA, CDR2 YSYEKL. V was pared by 4 bases and J by 2 bases, with 15 bases between. The CDR3 extends over 15 amino acids. The CDR3 sequence is CASSPLKGPAYEQYF. The CDR3 DNA follows: TGCGCCAGCAGCCCCCTTAAGGGTCCGGCCTACGAGCAGTACTTC.

The J gene is TRBJ2-1, the V gene TRBV4-2; a weak D match, TRBD2 (5 bases). The germline CDR1 and CDR2 sequences are LGHNA and YNFKEQ. The length of the CDR3 is 13 residues. V was shortened by 0 bases and J by 15 bases, with 15 bases between the two germline ends. The CDR3 spells CASSQESTSLRFF. CDR3 DNA sequence: TGTGCCAGCAGCCAAGAATCAACTAGTCTTCGGTTCTTC.

The chain carries TRBV30 and TRBJ2-1; D unclear. The V gene lost 7 bases and the J gene lost 4 bases, with 8 bases spanning the gap. The CDR3 is 11 residues long. From germline, CDR1 is GTSNPN and CDR2 SVGIG (reference sequence). CDR3 sequence (DNA): TGTGCCTTGACATCTTACAATGAGCAGTTCTTC. It specifies CALTSYNEQFF.

V and J are TRBV30 and TRBJ1-2, with D tentatively TRBD1 (6 bases). CDR3 length: 14 amino acids. V was cut by 0 bases and J by 8 bases, with 16 bases left in between. Germline CDR1 GTSNPN, CDR2 SVGIG (reference sequence). The CDR3, as DNA: TGTGCCTGGAGTGTGCTGGGGGCAATTGGGGGCTACACCTTC. Its translation is CAWSVLGAIGGYTF.